This is a list of T cell receptor beta chains from one sample in a study of blood T cell repertoires in COVID-19. TCRdb's copy holds only in-frame clones and misses some; the assay was immunoSEQ multiplex PCR. This sample has 70,000 or so clones, with approximately 83% found just once. The sequenced sample consisted of peripheral blood. The receptors here all came from a middle-aged man with COVID-19, enrolled during active disease. Both conserved end residues are part of each CDR3. D genes are given only for firm matches. Rows give clone size only sometimes, using once, few, many, or a class for an expanded clone.

-	TRBV5-1	once	TRBJ2-7	CASSPLGGPQSYEQYF	TGCGCCAGCAGCCCCCTCGGGGGGCCCCAATCCTACGAGCAGTACTTC
-	TRBV4-1	-	TRBJ1-2	CASSQEGRYGYTF	TGCGCCAGCAGCCAAGAGGGGAGGTATGGCTACACCTTC
-	TRBV11-3	once	TRBJ2-3	CASSPGVGTDTQYF	TGTGCCAGCAGCCCGGGGGTCGGCACAGATACGCAGTATTTT
TRBD1	TRBV5-1	-	TRBJ2-7	CASSPRTGSYEQYF	TGCGCCAGCAGCCCGAGGACAGGGTCCTACGAGCAGTACTTC
-	TRBV19	-	TRBJ2-3	CASSTLENADTQYF	TGTGCCAGTAGTACCTTAGAGAACGCAGATACGCAGTATTTT
TRBD1	TRBV4-1	-	TRBJ2-7	CASSPRPDQGAYEQYF	TGCGCCAGCAGCCCCCGACCCGATCAGGGGGCCTACGAGCAGTACTTC
-	TRBV5-1	-	TRBJ2-1	CASSLEAGSYNEQFF	TGCGCCAGCAGCTTGGAGGCAGGGTCCTACAATGAGCAGTTCTTC
-	TRBV20-1	-	TRBJ2-3	CSASHPTPGTQYF	TGCAGTGCTAGTCACCCCACTCCGGGTACGCAGTATTTT
-	TRBV15	-	TRBJ2-7	CATSRDPHRSSYEQYF	TGTGCCACCAGCAGAGATCCTCACAGGAGCTCCTACGAGCAGTACTTC
TRBD1	TRBV11-2	once	TRBJ1-3	CASSRGQGSYF	TGTGCCAGCAGCCGCGGACAGGGGAGTTATTTT
TRBD1	TRBV18	-	TRBJ2-1	CASSPVGGQAYNEQFF	TGTGCCAGCTCACCAGTGGGGGGACAGGCCTACAATGAGCAGTTCTTC
TRBD1	TRBV28	-	TRBJ2-3	CATIADRGSDTQYF	TGTGCCACCATCGCGGACAGGGGGTCGGATACGCAGTATTTT
TRBD1	TRBV4-1	-	TRBJ2-5	CASSQGGQGGETQYF	TGCGCCAGCAGCCAAGGGGGACAGGGTGGGGAGACCCAGTACTTC
TRBD2	TRBV7-6	-	TRBJ2-2	CASSPRLAENTGELFF	TGTGCCAGCAGCCCTAGACTAGCGGAGAACACCGGGGAGCTGTTTTTT
TRBD1	TRBV19	-	TRBJ2-1	CAAAGTGTHNEQFF	TGTGCCGCGGCCGGGACAGGGACTCACAATGAGCAGTTCTTC
TRBD2	TRBV5-1	-	TRBJ2-7	CASSPHSGVGTYEQYF	TGCGCCAGCAGCCCGCACAGCGGGGTCGGGACCTACGAGCAGTACTTC
TRBD2	TRBV5-1	-	TRBJ2-3	CASSWAGVAGDGDTQYF	TGCGCCAGCAGCTGGGCTGGAGTAGCGGGAGACGGGGATACGCAGTATTTT
TRBD1	TRBV7-2	-	TRBJ1-6	CASSLGQGLMGSPLHF	TGTGCCAGCAGCTTAGGACAGGGTCTTATGGGTTCACCCCTCCACTTT
TRBD1	TRBV5-5	-	TRBJ1-2	CASSTRGQGAFWGGYTF	TGTGCCAGCAGCACGCGAGGACAGGGGGCCTTCTGGGGCGGCTACACCTTC
TRBD2	TRBV11-2	-	TRBJ2-5	CASSLDLASGGRYF	TGTGCCAGCAGCTTAGATCTGGCTAGCGGGGGCCGGTACTTC
TRBD1	TRBV29-1	-	TRBJ1-1	CSVDRRHTEAFF	TGCAGCGTGGACAGGCGGCACACTGAAGCTTTCTTT
TRBD1	TRBV2	-	TRBJ1-2	CARRTGHGYTF	TGTGCCAGGCGGACAGGCCATGGCTACACCTTC
-	TRBV27	once	TRBJ2-4	CASSLLAENIQYF	TGTGCCAGCAGTTTATTGGCAGAAAACATTCAGTACTTC
-	TRBV5-1	-	TRBJ2-2	CASSTSSSSSTGELFF	TGCGCCAGCAGCACTTCCTCGTCGAGTTCCACCGGGGAGCTGTTTTTT
TRBD1	TRBV7-9	-	TRBJ1-5	CASSPGGRDNQPQHF	TGTGCCAGCAGCCCAGGGGGAAGGGACAATCAGCCCCAGCATTTT
-	TRBV14	once	TRBJ2-2	CASSPGTPNTGELFF	TGTGCCAGCAGCCCCGGGACACCGAACACCGGGGAGCTGTTTTTT
-	TRBV18	-	TRBJ2-7	CASSPQGSAYEQYF	TGTGCCAGCTCACCCCAGGGGAGTGCCTACGAGCAGTACTTC
-	TRBV7-8	-	TRBJ1-5	CASSLDRVQPQHF	TGTGCCAGCAGCTTAGACAGGGTGCAGCCCCAGCATTTT
-	TRBV11-2	-	TRBJ1-4	CASSLAGFGFNEKLFF	TGTGCCAGCAGCTTAGCGGGATTTGGGTTTAATGAAAAACTGTTTTTT
TRBD1	TRBV2	-	TRBJ1-2	CASSVQGATYGYTF	TGTGCCAGCAGTGTCCAGGGGGCGACCTATGGCTACACCTTC
TRBD1	TRBV6-5	-	TRBJ1-6	CASSRQGDSPLHF	TGTGCCAGCAGCCGACAGGGTGATTCACCCCTCCACTTT
-	TRBV5-1	-	TRBJ2-5	CASSFNQGGETQYF	TGCGCCAGCAGCTTTAACCAGGGCGGAGAGACCCAGTACTTC
TRBD2	TRBV30	-	TRBJ2-3	CAWRERGLAGRMQYF	TGTGCCTGGAGAGAACGGGGACTAGCGGGGAGAATGCAGTATTTT
TRBD1	TRBV7-9	few	TRBJ2-7	CASSRDRVAYEQYF	TGTGCCAGCAGCAGGGACAGGGTGGCCTACGAGCAGTACTTC
-	TRBV4-1	-	TRBJ2-2	CASSQESSPRSGELFF	TGCGCCAGCAGCCAAGAGTCCTCTCCCAGGTCCGGGGAGCTGTTTTTT
TRBD1	TRBV7-2	-	TRBJ2-7	CASSTGQSYEQYF	TGTGCCAGCAGCACGGGACAGTCCTACGAGCAGTACTTC